A single sample is the source of the 5 T cell receptor beta chains below, sequenced in a study of naive and memory T cell subsets. Which antigens these TCRs recognize remains unknown. An equimolar mix of two oligonucleotides served as the beta constant-region primer for TRBC1 and TRBC2. Four rounds of PCR amplified the ligated cDNA using nested alpha and beta constant-region primers plus SP2. TCRdb reprocessed the UMI-ligation and nested PCR reads via MiXCR and lists one record per CDR3 protein. The sample records approximately 90,000 distinct CDR3 sequences, approximately 10% being singletons. Study-level points and caveats: A few larger clonotypes appeared in naive repertoires, especially CD8, possibly memory cells re-expressing CD45RA.

The sample taken for sequencing was naive CD4+ T cells from blood. Source of these receptors: a human donor in good health.

V and J are TRBV7-2 and TRBJ2-5, with D possibly being TRBD1 (6 bases). The CDR3 runs 18 residues. Germline CDR1 reads SGHTA; CDR2 reads FQGNSA. Trimming removed 2 bases from V and 1 base from J, with 20 bases in between. CDR3 coding DNA: TGTGCCAGCAGCTTAAATTCGGTGACAGGACGAGCCCAAGAGACCCAGTACTTC. This gives the protein CASSLNSVTGRAQETQYF. Supplemented by reference TRBV7-2 and TRBJ2-5, the full variable domain reads GAGVSQSPSNKVTEKGKDVELRCDPISGHTALYWYRQSLGQGLEFLIYFQGNSAPDKSGLPSDRFSAERTGGSVSTLTIQRTQQEDSAVYLCASSLNSVTGRAQETQYFGPGTRLLVL.

This clonotype was seen a few times. The chain has TRBV25-1 and TRBJ2-1; 11 bases map to TRBD2. Germline V gives CDR1 MGHDK, CDR2 SYGVNS. The CDR3 is 17 residues long. Trimming removed 5 bases from V and 8 bases from J; junction bases left unmatched: 14. CDR3 sequence: CASSPSPGGSGRDEQFF. CDR3 DNA: TGTGCCAGCAGTCCCTCCCCTGGGGGTAGCGGGAGGGATGAGCAGTTCTTC.

In its sample, this clonotype was seen many times. J is TRBJ2-1 and V is TRBV10-3, with TRBD1 matching over 9 bases. The length of the CDR3 is 15 residues. The germline V gene has CDR1 ENHRY and CDR2 SYGVKD. The V and J ends lost 2 bases and 4 bases, in that order; junction bases with no gene match: 3. This chain's CDR3 is CAISERTGAYNEQFF. The CDR3 DNA sequence: TGTGCCATCAGTGAGCGGACAGGGGCTTACAATGAGCAGTTCTTC.

This clonotype has more than one count but fewer than ten. The gene calls are TRBV28 and TRBJ1-4; D is possibly TRBD1 (5 bases). Deletions cut 4 bases from V and 3 bases from J, with 18 bases between. This CDR3 comprises 17 residues. Germline V gene sequence: CDR1 MDHEN, CDR2 SYDVKM. DNA of the CDR3: TGTGCCAGCAGTTCCTCCGGGGCCCCCGGCGCTAATGAAAAACTGTTTTTT. This gives the protein CASSSSGAPGANEKLFF.

This clonotype was seen more than once but under ten times. This rearrangement joins TRBV20-1 to TRBJ1-3; no definite D call. Germline CDR1 reads DFQATT; CDR2 reads SNEGSKA (reference sequence). Trimming took off 1 base at V and 4 bases at J, with 5 bases between the two ends. This CDR3 is 12 amino acids long. The CDR3 DNA reads TGCAGTGCTAGAGCACAGGGAAACACCATATATTTT. Translation gives CSARAQGNTIYF.